The text below deals with one T cell receptor (beta chain). The sample belongs to a study of blood T cell repertoires in COVID-19. The table came from immunoSEQ multiplex PCR; TCRdb's copy has only in-frame clones and leaves some out. The sample lists 200,000 or so clones; approximately 84% were seen once. There are 14 residues in the CDR3. Germline-derived CDR1 and CDR2 are LNHDA and SQIVND (reference sequence). With 3 bases removed from V and 0 bases from J, the gap between germline ends came to 7 bases. The chain employs TRBV19 and TRBJ2-3; D perhaps matches TRBD1 (5 bases). The clonotype was recovered from a human donor with acute or convalescent COVID-19. The donor label of this sample is uncertain. The sequencing sample was made of peripheral blood. CDR3 nucleotides: TGTGCCAGTAGTATTTCAGGGAGCACAGATACGCAGTATTTT. Its protein product is CASSISGSTDTQYF.